This TCR beta chain appears in the sequencing data of a study of cytomegalovirus exposure and HLA in healthy donors. V was pared by 5 bases and J by 8 bases, with 12 bases of the junction left unmatched. This CDR3 has 15 amino acids. Germline CDR1 and CDR2: MNHEY and SVGAGI. Researchers ran the PCR with 60 Vbeta and 13 Jbeta primers. The protocol was immunoSEQ multiplex PCR, while the TCRdb copy is restricted to in-frame clones and leaves out a portion. The sample includes around 180,000 clones, roughly 83% of them seen just once. Sequencing was performed on PBMCs. The chain employs TRBV6-5 and TRBJ1-2; TRBD1 agrees at 9 bases. This TCR derives from a woman aged 45-60 years in good health and CMV-seronegative. CDR3 bases: TGTGCCAGCAGTAACCACCGGGACAGGGCTAGAGGCTACACCTTC. Residues: CASSNHRDRARGYTF.